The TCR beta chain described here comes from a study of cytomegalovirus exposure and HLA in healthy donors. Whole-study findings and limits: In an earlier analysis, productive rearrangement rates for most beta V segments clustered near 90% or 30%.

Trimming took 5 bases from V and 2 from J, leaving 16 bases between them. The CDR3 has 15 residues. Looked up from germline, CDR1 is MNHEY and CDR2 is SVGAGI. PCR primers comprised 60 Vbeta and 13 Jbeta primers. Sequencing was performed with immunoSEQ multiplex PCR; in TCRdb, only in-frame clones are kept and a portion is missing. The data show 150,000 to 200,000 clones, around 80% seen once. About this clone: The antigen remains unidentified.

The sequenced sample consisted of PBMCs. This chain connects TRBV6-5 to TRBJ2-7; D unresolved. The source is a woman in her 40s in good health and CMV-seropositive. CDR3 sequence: CASSPILGRTYEQYF. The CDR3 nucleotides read TGTGCCAGCAGTCCAATCTTGGGCCGAACCTACGAGCAGTACTTC.